The 17 T cell receptor beta chains below all came from one sample that was sequenced in a study of PD-1 blockade in classical Hodgkin lymphoma. Assay used: immunoSEQ multiplex PCR; TCRdb lists only in-frame clones, some missing. The data contain roughly 4,200 clones, about 80% of them singletons. Time point given: newly diagnosed, previously untreated cHL patient sample. Magnetic negative selection was used to purify CD8+ T cells from thawed PBMCs. The sequenced sample was CD8+ T cells from blood. The receptors here all came from a human donor with classical Hodgkin lymphoma.

The V gene is TRBV7-2, the J gene TRBJ2-1; no clear D. Germline CDR1 and CDR2: SGHTA and FQGNSA. The V end was cut by 5 bases, the J end by 5 bases, with 7 bases between. CDR3 size: 12 residues. The CDR3 nucleotides are TGTGCCAGCAGCATTAACCACAATGAGCAGTTCTTC. It specifies CASSINHNEQFF.

V gene TRBV2 combines with J gene TRBJ2-7; no firm D call. CDR1 is SNHLY, CDR2 FYNNEI, per germline. The CDR3 has 14 amino acids. Trimming removed 4 bases from V and 7 bases from J, with 17 bases in between. The CDR3 is CASSGVSNNQEQYF. The CDR3 nucleotides read TGTGCCAGCAGTGGGGTCAGCAATAATCAGGAGCAGTACTTC. Filled out from reference TRBV2 and TRBJ2-7, the complete variable domain reads EPEVTQTPSHQVTQMGQEVILRCVPISNHLYFYWYRQILGQKVEFLVSFYNNEISEKSEIFDDQFSVERPDGSNFTLKIRSTKLEDSAMYFCASSGVSNNQEQYFGPGTRLTVT.

J is TRBJ2-7 and V is TRBV28; 11 nucleotides match TRBD2. Germline assignment: CDR1 MDHEN and CDR2 SYDVKM. J lost 1 base, V lost 2 bases, and 7 bases had no gene match. The CDR3 consists of 17 residues. CDR3 nucleotide sequence: TGTGCCAGCAGTTTACAACCCCGGACTAGCGGGTCCTACGAGCAGTACTTC. Amino acid sequence: CASSLQPRTSGSYEQYF.

The J gene is TRBJ2-7, the V gene TRBV5-1, with TRBD2 identical over 9 bases. After removal of 0 bases from V and 2 bases from J, the junction contained 3 bases not matched to a gene. This CDR3 has 15 residues. Germline-derived CDR1 and CDR2 are SGHRS and YFSETQ. In DNA, the CDR3 is TGCGCCAGCAGCTTGGCCGCTAGCGGGGCCTACGAGCAGTACTTC. It specifies CASSLAASGAYEQYF. The full variable domain, completed using reference TRBV5-1 and TRBJ2-7, is KAGVTQTPRYLIKTRGQQVTLSCSPISGHRSVSWYQQTPGQGLQFLFEYFSETQRNKGNFPGRFSGRQFSNSRSEMNVSTLELGDSALYLCASSLAASGAYEQYFGPGTRLTVT.

This CDR3 is CAWSVLWEASTDTQYF. CDR3 DNA: TGTGCCTGGAGTGTGTTGTGGGAAGCAAGCACAGATACGCAGTATTTT. The chain recombines TRBV30 with TRBJ2-3; D not certain. Between the trimmed V and J ends, which lost 0 bases and 0 bases, there was a span of 13 bases. The CDR3 totals 16 residues. Germline V gene data show CDR1 as GTSNPN and CDR2 as SVGIG (reference sequence).

The chain uses TRBV7-6 and TRBJ1-1; D call uncertain. Germline V gene data show CDR1 as SGHVS and CDR2 as FNYEAQ. V was cut by 2 bases and J by 6 bases, with 7 bases left in between. The CDR3 runs to 12 residues. The CDR3, as DNA: TGTGCCAGCAGCTTAAACGAGGCTGAAGCTTTCTTT. Its translation is CASSLNEAEAFF. Full variable domain (missing parts from reference TRBV7-6 and TRBJ1-1): GAGVSQSPRYKVTKRGQDVALRCDPISGHVSLYWYRQALGQGPEFLTYFNYEAQQDKSGLPNDRFSAERPEGSISTLTIQRTEQRDSAMYRCASSLNEAEAFFGQGTRLTVV.

V gene TRBV7-9 combines with J gene TRBJ1-1; D gene uncertain. Germline loops: CDR1 SEHNR, CDR2 FQNEAQ (reference sequence). CDR3 length: 13 amino acids. V dropped 1 base and J dropped 5 bases, with 8 bases sitting between them. The CDR3 nucleotides read TGTGCCAGCAGCTTAGGGGGAACTACTGAAGCTTTCTTT. Amino acid sequence: CASSLGGTTEAFF.

This chain uses TRBV9 with TRBJ2-3; the match to TRBD1 covers 8 bases. J was trimmed by 5 bases and V by 0 bases; bases with no gene match: 5. Germline CDR1 SGDLS, CDR2 YYNGEE. The CDR3 is 15 residues long. CDR3 loop: CASSVGQGAVDTQYF. The CDR3 DNA reads as TGTGCCAGCAGCGTAGGGCAGGGGGCTGTAGATACGCAGTATTTT.

A few counts support this clone. The chain employs TRBV9 and TRBJ1-5; a possible D gene is TRBD1 (5 bases). V lost 1 base to trimming and J lost 0 bases, with 8 bases between them. The germline V gene encodes CDR1 SGDLS and CDR2 YYNGEE. CDR3 length: 15 amino acids. The CDR3 sequence: CASSVWGDSNQPQHF. CDR3 coding DNA: TGTGCCAGCAGCGTATGGGGGGATAGCAATCAGCCCCAGCATTTT.

CDR3 protein: CASSQDRAGGNTQYF. The CDR3 region has the DNA TGCGCCAGCAGCCAAGATCGGGCGGGGGGTAATACGCAGTATTTT. The J gene is TRBJ2-3, the V gene TRBV4-1, with 8 positions matching TRBD2. The CDR3 contains 15 residues. The germline V gene has CDR1 MGHRA and CDR2 YSYEKL. Unmatched junction bases numbered 6, after V lost 0 bases and J lost 7 bases.

The chain uses TRBV28 and TRBJ2-4; D gene ambiguous. Trimming pared 5 bases from V and 0 bases from J, leaving 14 bases between. The CDR3 is 16 amino acids. Germline-derived CDR1 and CDR2 are MDHEN and SYDVKM. The CDR3 sequence: CASSPGRKLAKNIQYF. The CDR3 DNA reads as TGTGCCAGCAGTCCCGGAAGAAAATTAGCCAAAAACATTCAGTACTTC.

The CDR3 reads CASRWTSGSPYNEQFF. The CDR3 coding sequence is TGTGCCAGCAGATGGACTAGCGGGAGTCCCTACAATGAGCAGTTCTTC. The chain links TRBV13 to TRBJ2-1; 13 positions match TRBD2. J was trimmed by 2 bases and V by 6 bases; bases with no gene match: 4. There are 16 residues in the CDR3. Germline CDR1 reads PRHDT; CDR2 reads FYEKMQ (reference sequence).

The chain employs TRBV7-8 and TRBJ1-4, with a weak D call TRBD1 (6 bases). The CDR3 is made up of 16 amino acids. Trimming left V 6 bases short and J 4 bases short, with 18 bases between. Per germline, CDR1 SGHVS and CDR2 FQNEAQ. The CDR3 is CASSRTTGQLNEKLFF. The CDR3 DNA reads TGTGCCAGCAGTCGGACAACAGGGCAACTTAATGAAAAACTGTTTTTT.

J is TRBJ2-2 and V is TRBV18; D not certain. The CDR3 is made up of 12 amino acids. Germline V gene data show CDR1 as KGHSH and CDR2 as LQKENI. Trimming stripped 4 bases from V and 2 bases from J, with 2 bases between. CDR3 residues: CASSLNTGELFF. The CDR3 region has the DNA TGTGCCAGCTCACTTAACACCGGGGAGCTGTTTTTT.

The chain couples TRBV7-6 to TRBJ2-7; 12 bases align to TRBD2. Germline V gene sequence: CDR1 SGHVS, CDR2 FNYEAQ. The CDR3 sequence is 16 residues long. V lost 1 base, J lost 6 bases, and 7 bases stayed unmatched. This chain's CDR3 is CASSLETSGSLSEQYF. The DNA of the CDR3 is TGTGCCAGCAGCTTAGAGACTAGCGGGAGCTTAAGCGAGCAGTACTTC.

The chain recombines TRBV4-1 with TRBJ2-2; no reliable D call. The CDR3 spans 14 residues. V was cut by 2 bases and J by 2 bases, with 6 bases left in between. Germline values: CDR1 MGHRA, CDR2 YSYEKL. The CDR3 DNA reads TGCGCCAGCAGCCAACTCCAAAACACCGGGGAGCTGTTTTTT. It codes for CASSQLQNTGELFF.

The genes are TRBV4-3 and TRBJ2-1, with unresolved D. Per the germline V gene, CDR1 is LGHNA and CDR2 is YSLEER. V shed 0 bases and J shed 2 bases, with 8 bases lying between them. This CDR3 region has 15 residues. CDR3 region: CASSQDASPYNEQFF. The CDR3 DNA reads TGCGCCAGCAGCCAAGATGCTTCTCCCTACAATGAGCAGTTCTTC.